Here is one T cell receptor beta chain with its context. Methods used by the authors: Estimation of nucleated cell counts relied on the amplification of reference gene primers. TCRdb's table, derived via immunoSEQ multiplex PCR, lists solely in-frame clones and lacks some. That table supplies the V and J calls and clone size; D and trimming were determined from the DNA. This table has approximately 90,000 clones, roughly 80% appearing once. This sample is drawn from a study of blood T cell repertoires in COVID-19. Study background: Spain, Italy and the United States supplied samples that represented acute and convalescent COVID-19. Sources were T cells, B-cell-depleted T cells, or PBMCs; the material itself was cDNA or gDNA.

The V gene lost 2 bases and the J gene lost 5 bases, with 10 bases spanning the gap. The CDR3 runs to 13 residues. Per germline, CDR1 LNHDA and CDR2 SQIVND (reference sequence). The chain uses TRBV19 and TRBJ2-7; D may be TRBD2 (5 bases). This TCR was sampled from a man aged 55 to 69 with acute or convalescent COVID-19. Material for sequencing was peripheral blood. The CDR3 loop is CASSIRIGDEQYF. The CDR3 DNA follows: TGTGCCAGTAGTATAAGGATCGGGGACGAGCAGTACTTC.